This TCR beta chain was recovered during a study of PD-1 blockade in classical Hodgkin lymphoma. Study-wide context: Patients were given intravenous nivolumab, 3 mg/kg, every 2 weeks. Whole-study results and caveats: Reports described newly diagnosed patients as having lower baseline TCR diversity than healthy donors.

Each patient relapsed following autologous stem cell transplantation, and prior brentuximab vedotin exposure differed. As to this clone: Antigen specificity is unknown. The junction departs from the called germline gene at one end, perhaps through a read error.

Repertoires were generated with immunoSEQ multiplex PCR, while TCRdb's copy carries only in-frame clones and drops some. The sample comprises 95,000 to 100,000 clones, 80% to 90% of which are singletons, and under 8.5% rests with the top ten. The sequence was obtained from a human donor with classical Hodgkin lymphoma. Sequences were derived from peripheral blood mononuclear cells (PBMCs), sampled before the second cycle of nivolumab.

The DNA of the CDR3 is TGTGCCATCAGTGAGTTCGGGACTAGCGGGGGGGATTACGAGCAGTACTTC. Amino acid sequence: CAISEFGTSGGDYEQYF. The chain carries TRBV6-1 and TRBJ2-7; 16 nucleotides line up with TRBD2. This CDR3 spans 17 amino acids. The germline V gene has CDR1 MNHNS and CDR2 SASEGT.